These T cell receptor beta chains were read from a single sample in a study of OX40 agonist ivuxolimab in advanced cancers. Assay: immunoSEQ multiplex PCR; the TCRdb copy retains only in-frame clones and omits some. The data show some 95,000 clones, around nine tenths seen once. The specimen comprised CD4+ or CD8+ T cells sorted from blood, sampled in a trial of the OX40 agonist ivuxolimab. The origin of the receptors is an adult with an advanced solid tumor such as melanoma, head and neck, liver or kidney cancer. CDR3s include the opening cysteine and the closing phenylalanine or tryptophan. D genes are given only for firm matches.

CDR3 length,J gene,V gene,D gene,CDR3 protein
16,TRBJ1-3,TRBV12-5,.,CASGLVARGPGNTIYF
14,TRBJ1-1,TRBV6-5,.,CASSYGERSTEAFF
14,TRBJ2-7,TRBV6-5,.,CASSSKFRSYEQYF
15,TRBJ1-4,TRBV10-3,.,CAISESSDRKGKLFF
14,TRBJ1-2,TRBV6-1,.,CASSRGRRDYGYTF
13,TRBJ2-1,TRBV6-5,TRBD2,CASRLSGRGEQFF
16,TRBJ2-5,TRBV19,TRBD1,CASSIGGTGGQETQYF
15,TRBJ1-1,TRBV6-5,.,CASSYEEGMNTEAFF
11,TRBJ2-5,TRBV6-5,.,CASSYGQTQYF
11,TRBJ1-5,TRBV20-1,.,CSASGDQPQHF
16,TRBJ2-1,TRBV18,TRBD2,CASSPQSSGSSREQFF
17,TRBJ2-1,TRBV12-5,TRBD2,CASGGGLGTLTPNEQFF
13,TRBJ2-3,TRBV29-1,.,CSHFGTPTDTQYF
15,TRBJ2-1,TRBV5-1,.,CASSLEGLATREQFF
13,TRBJ2-5,TRBV11-3,TRBD2,CASSSGLQETQYF
16,TRBJ1-5,TRBV7-9,.,CASSRWRARGLGPQHF
15,TRBJ2-1,TRBV7-2,.,CASSLREVSYNEQFF
17,TRBJ1-4,TRBV4-2,TRBD1,CASSQGDRPATNEKLFF
14,TRBJ2-2,TRBV6-4,.,CASSQGRGTGELFF
15,TRBJ1-1,TRBV5-1,.,CASSLGPSTNTEAFF
15,TRBJ2-5,TRBV9,TRBD1,CASSVRGNRGETQYF
11,TRBJ2-5,TRBV18,.,CASSPEGTQYF
15,TRBJ2-3,TRBV11-2,TRBD2,CASSSLVAGVDTQYF
12,TRBJ2-1,TRBV7-2,TRBD2,CASRRDYGEQFF
12,TRBJ1-2,TRBV28,.,CASSGAAYGYTF
15,TRBJ1-2,TRBV4-3,.,CASSQDRNSNYGYTF
12,TRBJ1-2,TRBV9,.,CASSNPGNGYTF
14,TRBJ1-4,TRBV19,.,CASSKRGASEKLFF
15,TRBJ1-5,TRBV11-2,TRBD1,CASSSGTGGGQPQHF
14,TRBJ1-1,TRBV30,.,CAWTGGGGGTEAFF
14,TRBJ2-1,TRBV6-6,.,CASLAGQYYNEQFF
14,TRBJ2-3,TRBV4-2,.,CASSQDRVPDTQYF
13,TRBJ1-5,TRBV10-3,.,CAIGPYSDQPQHF
17,TRBJ2-5,TRBV28,TRBD2,CASSLPRKNSGKETQYF
15,TRBJ2-2,TRBV2,.,CASTPGADNTGELFF
13,TRBJ1-4,TRBV6-1,.,CASREGVIEKLFF
16,TRBJ2-1,TRBV5-4,TRBD2,CASSTGLAGTYNEQFF
18,TRBJ2-1,TRBV7-9,.,CASSPLTGRGSSYNEQFF
13,TRBJ2-1,TRBV18,TRBD2,CASSTSGSAEQFF
17,TRBJ2-1,TRBV7-9,TRBD1,CASSLGQGAFGYNEQFF
11,TRBJ1-1,TRBV28,.,CASAGNTEAFF
16,TRBJ2-3,TRBV5-1,.,CASSLATGDLSDTQYF
15,TRBJ2-4,TRBV7-9,.,CASSLAGLAKNIQYF
14,TRBJ1-2,TRBV2,TRBD1,CASRGTGGPYGYTF
12,TRBJ2-5,TRBV29-1,.,CSVPKGEETQYF
13,TRBJ2-2,TRBV10-3,.,CAISISETGELFF
15,TRBJ2-7,TRBV4-1,.,CASSQASAGSYEQYF
15,TRBJ1-2,TRBV5-1,.,CASSLMRGPRDGYTF
14,TRBJ1-2,TRBV28,.,CASSFPTVVLGYTF
16,TRBJ2-2,TRBV5-1,.,CASSYRGRTNTGELFF
16,TRBJ1-4,TRBV4-1,.,CASSPLGGQTNEKLFF
14,TRBJ1-2,TRBV5-8,.,CASNLGDVNYGYTF
12,TRBJ2-2,TRBV28,.,CASRENTGELFF
17,TRBJ1-4,TRBV27,TRBD1,CASSSARKQGAEEKLFF
12,TRBJ2-7,TRBV2,.,CASSRDSYEQYF
13,TRBJ2-3,TRBV27,.,CASSPTRTDTQYF
13,TRBJ1-2,TRBV30,TRBD1,CAWSPDRGYGYTF